The 9 T cell receptor beta chains below all came from one sample that was sequenced in a study of blood T cell repertoires in COVID-19. Data came from immunoSEQ multiplex PCR; TCRdb stores just in-frame clones and leaves some out. The table has a few hundred thousand clones, less than 90% seen once. Sequencing input: peripheral blood. These receptors originate from a man aged 30 to 39 with active or convalescent COVID-19.

This clone was seen many times. The V call is TRBV27, the J call TRBJ2-2; D perhaps matches TRBD2 (6 bases). V shed 8 bases and J shed 4 bases, with 17 bases lying between them. The CDR3 contains 15 residues. Germline V CDR1 and CDR2: MNHEY, SMNVEV (reference sequence). The CDR3 sequence is CASWAALGGTGELFF. Written as DNA, the CDR3 is TGTGCCAGCTGGGCGGCGCTCGGGGGCACCGGGGAGCTGTTTTTT.

V gene TRBV5-1 combines with J gene TRBJ1-3, with D perhaps matching TRBD1 (6 bases). V was pared by 3 bases and J by 1 base, with 17 bases between. The CDR3 consists of 17 residues. Germline CDR1 is SGHRS and CDR2 is YFSETQ. The CDR3 is CASSSQPTGDSGNTIYF. CDR3 DNA: TGCGCCAGCAGCTCTCAACCGACAGGAGATTCTGGAAACACCATATATTTT.

This sequence joins TRBV7-9 and TRBJ2-2; D not resolved. The V and J ends lost 4 bases and 4 bases respectively, with 7 bases between them. Per the germline V gene, CDR1 is SEHNR and CDR2 is FQNEAQ (reference sequence). The CDR3 extends over 13 amino acids. CDR3 region: CASSWAFTGELFF. CDR3 nucleotide sequence: TGTGCCAGCAGCTGGGCCTTCACCGGGGAGCTGTTTTTT.

The rearrangement links TRBV19 to TRBJ2-2; 10 bases are shared with TRBD2. Per germline, CDR1 LNHDA and CDR2 SQIVND (reference sequence). Losses at the gene ends were 6 bases for V and 5 bases for J; bases not matched to a gene: 12. The CDR3 extends over 17 amino acids. The CDR3 coding sequence is TGTGCCAGTAGCCCGGGTCGAGCGGGGGGGCAAACCGGGGAGCTGTTTTTT. It translates to CASSPGRAGGQTGELFF.

This chain uses TRBV9 with TRBJ2-1; TRBD2 matches 11 bases. The CDR3 is made up of 15 amino acids. CDR1 and CDR2 from the germline V gene are SGDLS and YYNGEE. V gave up 5 bases and J gave up 5 bases; unmatched junction bases: 6. CDR3 DNA: TGTGCCAGCAGTGTGACTAGCGGGGCTGACAATGAGCAGTTCTTC. Translation: CASSVTSGADNEQFF. The whole variable domain, filled in from reference TRBV9 and TRBJ2-1, reads DSGVTQTPKHLITATGQRVTLRCSPRSGDLSVYWYQQSLDQGLQFLIQYYNGEERAKGNILERFSAQQFPDLHSELNLSSLELGDSALYFCASSVTSGADNEQFFGPGTRLTVL.

This CDR3 is CASTPGTTSTDTQYF. In DNA form, the CDR3 reads TGTGCCAGCACCCCCGGGACTACTAGCACAGATACGCAGTATTTT. V is TRBV5-8 and J is TRBJ2-3; 7 bases agree with TRBD2. This CDR3 contains 15 residues. The germline CDR1 and CDR2 sequences are SGHTS and YDEGEE. V was pared by 6 bases and J by 0 bases, with 7 bases of the junction left unmatched.

This clone was seen only once. V and J are TRBV4-2 and TRBJ1-2; a possible D gene is TRBD1 (5 bases). Germline-derived CDR1 and CDR2 are LGHNA and YNFKEQ. Trimming left V 4 bases short and J 6 bases short, with 12 bases between. The CDR3 contains 13 residues. CDR3 sequence reads: CASSRVGGDGYTF. DNA of the CDR3: TGTGCCAGCAGCCGTGTCGGGGGGGATGGCTACACCTTC.

This chain connects TRBV15 to TRBJ1-2; 7 positions agree with TRBD1. This CDR3 is built from 13 residues. Germline CDR1 and CDR2: LNHNV and YYDKDF (reference sequence). V was pared by 4 bases and J by 6 bases, with 5 bases of the junction left unmatched. CDR3 protein: CATSNRDSDGYTF. In DNA, the CDR3 is TGTGCCACCAGCAACCGGGACAGCGATGGCTACACCTTC. The variable domain in full, with the rest retrieved from reference TRBV15 and TRBJ1-2, is DAMVIQNPRYQVTQFGKPVTLSCSQTLNHNVMYWYQQKSSQAPKLLFHYYDKDFNNEADTPDNFQSRRPNTSFCFLDIRSPGLGDTAMYLCATSNRDSDGYTFGSGTRLTVV.

The CDR3 DNA reads TGTGCCAGCAGACATATCAACACTGAAGCTTTCTTT. Translation gives CASRHINTEAFF. This chain uses TRBV3-1 (or the pseudogene TRBV3-2) with TRBJ1-1; unclear D gene. V was shortened by 6 bases and J by 2 bases, with 7 bases between the two germline ends. Germline CDR1 and CDR2: LGHDT and YNNKEL (reference sequence). This CDR3 contains 12 residues.